This T cell receptor beta chain was retrieved from a study of blood T cell repertoires in COVID-19. J lost 3 bases, V lost 0 bases, and 3 bases had no gene match. Per germline, CDR1 SGDLS and CDR2 YYNGEE. The CDR3 sequence is 15 residues long. Libraries were prepared by immunoSEQ multiplex PCR; TCRdb keeps only in-frame clonotypes and omits some of them. The repertoire holds roughly 300,000 clones, with under 90% as singletons. The chain joins TRBV9 to TRBJ2-1; 7 bases fit TRBD2. Sequenced input: peripheral blood. The TCR originated in a woman in her fifties or sixties who had recovered from COVID-19. CDR3 residues: CASSVGWGGYNEQFF. In DNA, the CDR3 is TGTGCCAGCAGCGTAGGTTGGGGGGGCTACAATGAGCAGTTCTTC.